Shown below are 3 T cell receptor beta chains from a single sample sequenced in a study of CD8+ T cells in alopecia areata. In each case, RNA was isolated and then reverse transcribed into cDNA as the sequencing template. Method: immunoSEQ multiplex PCR; TCRdb's copy keeps in-frame clones and lacks some. The table lists 120,000 or so clones, around 45% of them singletons. The sample comprised NKG2D-low CD8+ T cells sorted from blood. The source of these receptors is a human donor with alopecia areata.

This clone was detected only a few times. Other nucleotide sequences from this sample produce the same CDR3. The CDR3 spells CASRGQGYEQYF. CDR3 DNA: TGCGCCAGTCGGGGACAGGGCTACGAGCAGTACTTC. V gene TRBV5-1 combines with J gene TRBJ2-7; 9 nucleotides align to TRBD1. V dropped 8 bases and J dropped 3; count of bases not matched to a gene: 3. The CDR3 sequence is 12 residues long. CDR1 is SGHRS and CDR2 is YFSETQ in the germline V gene.

The chain couples TRBV5-1 to TRBJ2-2, with a tentative D call TRBD2 (6 bases). The germline V and J ends were trimmed by 2 bases and 4 bases, with 9 bases remaining between them. Germline V gene lookup returns CDR1 SGHRS and CDR2 YFSETQ. CDR3 length: 14 amino acids. Here the CDR3 DNA reads TGCGCCAGCAGCTTTCTGGAGGGCACCGGGGAGCTGTTTTTT. The encoded protein is CASSFLEGTGELFF. Full variable domain (missing parts from reference TRBV5-1 and TRBJ2-2): KAGVTQTPRYLIKTRGQQVTLSCSPISGHRSVSWYQQTPGQGLQFLFEYFSETQRNKGNFPGRFSGRQFSNSRSEMNVSTLELGDSALYLCASSFLEGTGELFFGEGSRLTVL.

The chain couples TRBV6-5 to TRBJ1-1; TRBD1 might be the D (6 bases). There are 14 residues in the CDR3. The V gene lost 3 bases and the J gene lost 4 bases, with 12 bases spanning the gap. Per the germline V gene, CDR1 is MNHEY and CDR2 is SVGAGI. The CDR3 protein is CASSYGGPSTEAFF. CDR3 bases: TGTGCCAGCAGTTATGGGGGGCCGAGCACTGAAGCTTTCTTT.